This paragraph reports one T cell receptor (beta chain). Its antigen remains unidentified. CDR3 length: 12 residues. Germline V gene data show CDR1 as LNHDA and CDR2 as SQIVND (reference sequence). V shed 5 bases and J shed 5 bases, with 7 bases lying between them. Primers: 60 Vbeta forward and 13 Jbeta reverse. Measured with immunoSEQ multiplex PCR; TCRdb has only the in-frame clones, and not every one. The table lists 200,000 to 300,000 clones, 80% to 90% of them singletons, with about 2% in the top ten. The sample belongs to a study of cytomegalovirus exposure and HLA in healthy donors. Findings and caveats of the study: Per a prior analysis, the majority of TCR beta V segments were productive roughly 87% or roughly 30% of the time. Sequencing likely generated an artifact that appeared as a cluster of highly shared sequence variants.

This chain uses TRBV19 with TRBJ1-5; no definite D call. This sequence was found in a woman aged 40-49 years in good health and CMV-seropositive. Material: PBMCs. In DNA, the CDR3 is TGTGCCAGTAGTGTTCTCTATCAGCCCCAGCATTTT. This codes for CASSVLYQPQHF.